The next 30 T cell receptor beta chains were all read from a single sample in a study of blood T cell repertoires in COVID-19. Assay used: immunoSEQ multiplex PCR; TCRdb lists only in-frame clones, some missing. The data show about 480,000 clones, 75% to 90% seen once. Input material: peripheral blood. These receptors came from a man between 18 and 35 years old with COVID-19, enrolled during active disease.

This clone was seen just once. The chain joins TRBV5-5 to TRBJ2-3; D is unresolved. Between the trimmed V and J ends, which lost 0 bases and 1 base, there was a span of 9 bases. The germline V gene encodes CDR1 SGHKS and CDR2 YYEKEE (reference sequence). CDR3 length: 15 amino acids. CDR3: CASSLDRLRTDTQYF. The CDR3 nucleotides read TGTGCCAGCAGCTTGGATCGTCTACGCACAGATACGCAGTATTTT. Full variable domain (remainder filled in from reference TRBV5-5 and TRBJ2-3): DAGVTQSPTHLIKTRGQQVTLRCSPISGHKSVSWYQQVLGQGPQFIFQYYEKEERGRGNFPDRFSARQFPNYSSELNVNALLLGDSALYLCASSLDRLRTDTQYFGPGTRLTVL.

V is TRBV29-1 and J is TRBJ2-3; no reliable D call. The length of the CDR3 is 14 residues. The ends were cut back, 4 bases at V and 9 bases at J, with 20 bases in the middle. CDR1 is SQVTM and CDR2 is ANQGSEA in the germline V gene. Here the CDR3 reads CSVAGRSSVVTQYF. DNA of the CDR3: TGCAGCGTTGCAGGCAGGTCCTCGGTCGTCACGCAGTATTTT.

V gene TRBV19 combines with J gene TRBJ2-7; D unresolved. Trimming stripped 3 bases from V and 6 bases from J, with 21 bases between. The germline CDR1 and CDR2 sequences are LNHDA and SQIVND (reference sequence). This CDR3 comprises 16 residues. The CDR3 coding sequence is TGTGCCAGTAGTATCTCGACGGCAGGTGCGTGGTCCGAGCAGTACTTC. Its protein product is CASSISTAGAWSEQYF.

This clone was observed a handful of times. V usage is TRBV24-1 and J usage is TRBJ2-7, with 8 bases lining up with TRBD1. The CDR3 has 14 amino acids. Germline V CDR1 and CDR2: KGHDR, SFDVKD. The J segment lost 9 bases and the V segment lost 3 bases, leaving 9 bases of the junction unmatched. The CDR3 loop reads CATSDPATGEAQYF. The CDR3 DNA is TGTGCCACCAGTGATCCGGCGACAGGGGAGGCGCAGTACTTC.

This clone was counted once. V usage is TRBV11-2 and J usage is TRBJ2-2, with TRBD1 matching 7 bases. CDR3 size: 15 residues. Per germline, CDR1 SGHAT and CDR2 FQNNGV. Unmatched junction bases numbered 8, after V lost 5 bases and J lost 5 bases. In nucleotides, the CDR3 is TGTGCCAGCAGCCCCTCGACAGGGATGACCGGGGAGCTGTTTTTT. It codes for CASSPSTGMTGELFF.

This chain links TRBV18 with TRBJ2-3; the match to TRBD1 covers 8 bases. There are 15 residues in the CDR3. With V trimmed by 4 bases and J by 0 bases, 3 bases remained unmatched. Germline V lookup: CDR1 KGHSH, CDR2 LQKENI. CDR3 residues: CASSHGQGSTDTQYF. The DNA for the CDR3 is TGTGCCAGCTCACACGGACAGGGTAGCACAGATACGCAGTATTTT.

V gene TRBV5-1 combines with J gene TRBJ2-2; D is ambiguous. Germline CDR1 reads SGHRS; CDR2 reads YFSETQ. CDR3 length equals 12 residues. Trimming left V 2 bases short and J 4 bases short, with 3 bases between. CDR3 protein: CASSFGTGELFF. DNA for the CDR3: TGCGCCAGCAGCTTCGGCACCGGGGAGCTGTTTTTT.

The chain is built from TRBV3-1 (or the pseudogene TRBV3-2) and TRBJ1-3; D remains unclear. Germline V gene sequence: CDR1 LGHDT, CDR2 YNNKEL (reference sequence). The CDR3 totals 14 residues. V lost 4 bases, J lost 5 bases, and 12 bases lay in between. CDR3 region: CASSRSFSRNTIYF. CDR3 DNA sequence: TGTGCCAGCAGCCGGAGTTTCTCCCGAAACACCATATATTTT.

The chain has TRBV5-1 and TRBJ2-6; D gene uncertain. V dropped 4 bases and J dropped 0 bases, with 8 bases sitting between them. Germline V gene data show CDR1 as SGHRS and CDR2 as YFSETQ. The CDR3 extends over 15 amino acids. The CDR3 region has the DNA TGCGCCAGCAGCCTAATGAGCTCTGGGGCCAACGTCCTGACTTTC. The encoded protein is CASSLMSSGANVLTF.

V and J are TRBV2 and TRBJ2-5, with D hard to call. The V gene lost 2 bases and the J gene lost 4 bases, with 11 bases spanning the gap. Germline CDR1 is SNHLY and CDR2 is FYNNEI. The length of the CDR3 is 14 residues. The CDR3 spells CASSESVAPETQYF. In DNA, the CDR3 is TGTGCCAGCAGTGAAAGCGTAGCCCCAGAGACCCAGTACTTC.

The gene calls are TRBV6-6 and TRBJ1-2; D is unclear. The CDR3 is 14 amino acids. V was cut by 5 bases and J by 2 bases, with 12 bases left in between. From germline, CDR1 is MNHNY and CDR2 SVGAGI (reference sequence). The CDR3 DNA reads TGTGCCAGCAGTCCCTCCCCGGGAAACTATGGCTACACCTTC. Its protein is CASSPSPGNYGYTF.

To note about this clone: In the same sample, other DNA sequences code for this CDR3. The chain couples TRBV19 to TRBJ1-3; 8 bases fit TRBD1. CDR1 LNHDA and CDR2 SQIVND come from the germline V gene (reference sequence). The CDR3 is made up of 15 amino acids. The trim removed 3 bases at V and 2 bases at J, leaving 3 bases unmatched. This CDR3 is CASSIGQGTGNTIYF. The DNA for the CDR3 is TGTGCCAGTAGTATCGGACAGGGCACTGGAAACACCATATATTTT.

This chain links TRBV19 with TRBJ1-5, with D unresolved. Germline-derived CDR1 and CDR2 are LNHDA and SQIVND (reference sequence). The CDR3 consists of 15 residues. Trimming left V 4 bases short and J 2 bases short, with 12 bases between. CDR3 sequence: CASSTGSLGNQPQHF. In nucleotides, the CDR3 is TGTGCCAGTAGTACGGGAAGTTTGGGCAATCAGCCCCAGCATTTT. The complete variable domain, with remaining parts taken from reference TRBV19 and TRBJ1-5, reads DGGITQSPKYLFRKEGQNVTLSCEQNLNHDAMYWYRQDPGQGLRLIYYSQIVNDFQKGDIAEGYSVSREKKESFPLTVTSAQKNPTAFYLCASSTGSLGNQPQHFGDGTRLSIL.

This chain uses TRBV3-1 (or the pseudogene TRBV3-2) with TRBJ1-2; 7 bases are shared with TRBD1. The junction had 2 bases not matched to a gene; V was cut back by 4 bases and J by 3 bases. The CDR3 totals 13 residues. Germline CDR1 LGHDT, CDR2 YNNKEL (reference sequence). CDR3 protein: CASSRTGDYGYTF. CDR3 coding DNA: TGTGCCAGCAGCCGGACAGGAGACTATGGCTACACCTTC.

V and J are TRBV6-1 and TRBJ2-1; 10 nucleotides match TRBD1. The trim removed 1 base at V and 15 bases at J, leaving 12 bases unmatched. Germline V gene sequence: CDR1 MNHNS, CDR2 SASEGT. The CDR3 has 15 amino acids. CDR3 loop: CASSEGARDRGPRFF. The DNA of the CDR3 is TGTGCCAGCAGTGAAGGGGCCCGTGACAGGGGGCCTAGGTTCTTC.

V gene TRBV25-1 combines with J gene TRBJ2-3; perhaps TRBD2 as D (6 bases). This CDR3 region has 17 residues. Germline CDR1 and CDR2: MGHDK and SYGVNS. Trimming shortened V by 4 bases and J by 1 base, and 18 bases separated the two germline ends. For the CDR3, the DNA is TGTGCCAGCAGTGCGAGACTCCAGGGCGGGGGCACAGATACGCAGTATTTT. Its translation is CASSARLQGGGTDTQYF.

This chain links TRBV6-5 with TRBJ2-7; TRBD1 matches 12 bases. In germline, CDR1 is MNHEY, CDR2 SVGAGI. The CDR3 runs 15 residues. J gave up 3 bases and V 6 bases, and 6 bases lay outside the gene matches. CDR3 DNA: TGTGCCAGCAGGCCTGGGACAGGGGGCCTCTACGAGCAGTACTTC. Protein product: CASRPGTGGLYEQYF.

This sequence joins TRBV24-1 and TRBJ2-3, with TRBD2 matching 7 bases. The V gene end was trimmed by 3 bases and the J gene end by 2 bases; junction bases not matched to a gene: 7. The germline V gene encodes CDR1 KGHDR and CDR2 SFDVKD. The CDR3 is 16 residues long. The CDR3 loop is CATSDRPSGPTDTQYF. As DNA, the CDR3 is TGTGCCACCAGTGATCGGCCTAGCGGACCCACAGATACGCAGTATTTT.

This rearrangement joins TRBV29-1 to TRBJ1-1; weak D call: TRBD1 (6 bases). CDR1 and CDR2 from the germline V gene are SQVTM and ANQGSEA. Trimming shortened V by 4 bases and J by 3 bases, and 15 bases separated the two germline ends. The length of the CDR3 is 14 residues. The CDR3 protein is CSVVMRGAYTEAFF. In nucleotides, the CDR3 is TGCAGCGTTGTAATGCGGGGGGCCTACACTGAAGCTTTCTTT. The variable domain in full, completed from reference TRBV29-1 and TRBJ1-1, reads SAVISQKPSRDICQRGTSLTIQCQVDSQVTMMFWYRQQPGQSLTLIATANQGSEATYESGFVIDKFPISRPNLTFSTLTVSNMSPEDSSIYLCSVVMRGAYTEAFFGQGTRLTVV.

V gene TRBV6-5 combines with J gene TRBJ1-3; D is unclear. Trimming cost V 0 bases and J 4 bases, with 13 bases left between them. This CDR3 has 16 residues. CDR1 and CDR2 (germline): MNHEY, SVGAGI. CDR3 nucleotide sequence: TGTGCCAGCAGTTACTCGAAAGAGCTAGCGGGAAACACCATATATTTT. Translating it yields CASSYSKELAGNTIYF.

This clone was seen only once. The chain carries TRBV21-1 and TRBJ1-1; no DNA check was done on the table's D call, TRBD1. TRBV21-1 is a listed pseudogene. The length of the CDR3 is 15 residues. The CDR3: CASSHRDRRTTEAFF. Written as DNA, the CDR3 is TGTGCCAGCAGCCACCGGGACAGACGAACGACTGAAGCTTTCTTT.

This sequence joins TRBV6-4 and TRBJ2-5; D possibly corresponds to TRBD1 (6 bases). Germline CDR1 reads MRHNA; CDR2 reads SNTAGT. There are 13 residues in the CDR3. The V and J ends lost 4 bases and 5 bases respectively, with 11 bases between them. The CDR3 here is CASSGTAGETQYF. For the CDR3, the DNA is TGTGCCAGCAGTGGGACAGCTGGGGAGACCCAGTACTTC.

The rearrangement joins TRBV7-2 to TRBJ2-7, with 7 bases lining up with TRBD2. Germline CDR1 and CDR2: SGHTA and FQGNSA. The trim removed 2 bases at V and 0 bases at J, leaving 7 bases unmatched. This CDR3 has 16 amino acids. The CDR3 reads CASSLLRAGDSYEQYF. Here the CDR3 DNA reads TGTGCCAGCAGCTTACTCAGGGCGGGGGACTCCTACGAGCAGTACTTC. Looking up the rest from reference TRBV7-2 and TRBJ2-7 gives the full variable domain: GAGVSQSPSNKVTEKGKDVELRCDPISGHTALYWYRQSLGQGLEFLIYFQGNSAPDKSGLPSDRFSAERTGGSVSTLTIQRTQQEDSAVYLCASSLLRAGDSYEQYFGPGTRLTVT.

This sequence joins TRBV11-2 and TRBJ2-7, with TRBD1 as a possible D gene (5 bases). Trimming shortened V by 3 bases and J by 2 bases, and 11 bases separated the two germline ends. This CDR3 is built from 14 residues. Germline lookup yields CDR1 SGHAT and CDR2 FQNNGV. This CDR3 is CASSFWTTPYEQYF. For the CDR3, the DNA is TGTGCCAGCAGCTTTTGGACAACCCCCTACGAGCAGTACTTC.

This sequence joins TRBV6-2 or TRBV6-3 and TRBJ2-3, with D uncertain. The length of the CDR3 is 12 residues. Looked up from germline, CDR1 is MNHEY and CDR2 is SVGEGT. The V gene lost 4 bases and the J gene lost 4 bases, with 6 bases spanning the gap. CDR3 sequence reads: CASSLSPDTQYF. CDR3 bases: TGTGCCAGCAGTTTATCCCCAGATACGCAGTATTTT.

The V gene is TRBV3-1 (or the pseudogene TRBV3-2), the J gene TRBJ1-1, with 7 bases aligning to TRBD1. Unmatched junction bases numbered 4, after V lost 4 bases and J lost 5 bases. This CDR3 is 13 amino acids long. Germline-derived CDR1 and CDR2 are LGHDT and YNNKEL (reference sequence). CDR3 amino acids: CASSPQTGTEAFF. The CDR3 DNA is TGTGCCAGCAGCCCTCAGACAGGGACTGAAGCTTTCTTT.

This clone was recorded once. J is TRBJ2-1 and V is TRBV5-1, with 11 bases fitting TRBD1. J gave up 8 bases and V 3 bases, and 19 bases lay outside the gene matches. This CDR3 has 19 residues. Germline CDR1 reads SGHRS; CDR2 reads YFSETQ. Written as DNA, the CDR3 is TGCGCCAGCAGCTGGGACAGGGGGAAGGCGGGAGGGCCAGTTGATGAGCAGTTCTTC. Translation: CASSWDRGKAGGPVDEQFF.

The V gene is TRBV7-9, the J gene TRBJ1-1; the D gene is possibly TRBD1 (6 bases). CDR3 length: 15 amino acids. CDR1 and CDR2 (germline): SEHNR, FQNEAQ (reference sequence). Trimming took 2 bases from V and 4 from J, leaving 14 bases between them. CDR3 nucleotides: TGTGCCAGCAGCTTATACGGGGGGGCTGCCACTGAAGCTTTCTTT. Its protein product is CASSLYGGAATEAFF.

The chain couples TRBV6-5 to TRBJ1-5; TRBD1 matches at 9 bases. CDR3 size: 14 residues. Germline lookup yields CDR1 MNHEY and CDR2 SVGAGI. The V segment lost 6 bases and the J segment 5 bases; nucleotides outside the gene matches: 5. In DNA form, the CDR3 reads TGTGCCAGCAGGGGGACAGGGATGCATCAGCCCCAGCATTTT. Translation gives CASRGTGMHQPQHF.

The CDR3 bases are TGTGCCAGCAGGCCTAGCGGGCTTTCCTACAATGAGCAGTTCTTC. Translated: CASRPSGLSYNEQFF. The genes are TRBV27 and TRBJ2-1; 8 positions agree with TRBD2. Trimming removed 6 bases from V and 1 base from J; junction bases left unmatched: 5. The CDR3 loop spans 15 amino acids. Germline lookup yields CDR1 MNHEY and CDR2 SMNVEV (reference sequence).